Listed here are 22 T cell receptor beta chains from one sample, sequenced in a study of blood T cell repertoires in COVID-19. Sequencing was performed with immunoSEQ multiplex PCR; in TCRdb, only in-frame clones are kept and a portion is missing. The profile covers about 73,000 clones, with 80% to 85% appearing a single time and around 2.3% taken by the ten largest. Sequenced: peripheral blood. These receptors all come from an older man with active or convalescent COVID-19.

This chain connects TRBV30 to TRBJ2-7, with TRBD1 identical over 12 bases. The V and J ends lost 2 bases and 1 base, in that order; junction bases with no gene match: 3. The CDR3 runs to 15 residues. CDR1 and CDR2 (germline): GTSNPN, SVGIG (reference sequence). CDR3: CAWSKGQGASYEQYF. CDR3 nucleotide sequence: TGTGCCTGGAGTAAGGGACAGGGGGCGTCCTACGAGCAGTACTTC.

The chain uses TRBV28 and TRBJ2-1; 10 positions match TRBD2. Germline assignment: CDR1 MDHEN and CDR2 SYDVKM. Trimming at V came to 5 bases and at J to 6 bases, leaving 16 bases not matched to a gene. The CDR3 loop spans 18 amino acids. The CDR3 DNA is TGTGCCAGCAGTCCTCCGAGAAGGGCTAGCGGGAGTTTCAATGAGCAGTTCTTC. Translated, it gives CASSPPRRASGSFNEQFF.

This sequence joins TRBV5-1 and TRBJ1-1; TRBD1 aligns across 9 bases. V was clipped by 8 bases and J by 2 bases; unmatched bases: 4. Germline V CDR1 and CDR2: SGHRS, YFSETQ. The CDR3 sequence is 13 residues long. The CDR3 DNA sequence: TGCGCCAGTGGGGACAGGGCAAACACTGAAGCTTTCTTT. This codes for CASGDRANTEAFF.

This clone was observed once. This rearrangement joins TRBV18 to TRBJ2-5; D is ambiguous. There are 13 residues in the CDR3. Trimming took 2 bases from V and 5 from J, leaving 9 bases between them. Germline lookup yields CDR1 KGHSH and CDR2 LQKENI. CDR3: CASSPGPTETQYF. The CDR3, as DNA: TGTGCCAGCTCACCAGGGCCCACGGAGACCCAGTACTTC.

The chain uses TRBV7-9 and TRBJ1-6, with 7 bases lining up with TRBD1. The V segment lost 5 bases and the J segment 8 bases; nucleotides outside the gene matches: 6. Germline CDR1 and CDR2: SEHNR and FQNEAQ (reference sequence). This CDR3 comprises 14 residues. CDR3 loop: CASSLRDSYSPLHF. As DNA, the CDR3 is TGTGCCAGCAGCCTCCGGGACAGTTATTCACCCCTCCACTTT.

V gene TRBV20-1 combines with J gene TRBJ2-5; TRBD2 matches 10 bases. J was trimmed by 5 bases and V by 3 bases; bases with no gene match: 3. Germline V lookup: CDR1 DFQATT, CDR2 SNEGSKA (reference sequence). The CDR3 covers 13 residues. The CDR3 sequence is CSASLAGGETQYF. In nucleotides, the CDR3 is TGCAGTGCTAGTTTAGCGGGGGGCGAGACCCAGTACTTC.

J is TRBJ2-2 and V is TRBV24-1; D possibly corresponds to TRBD1 (5 bases). V lost 9 bases and J 0 bases, leaving 10 bases between the germline ends. CDR3 length: 14 amino acids. CDR1 is KGHDR and CDR2 is SFDVKD in the germline V gene. The CDR3 DNA follows: TGTGCCACCCAAAGGGGATCGAACACCGGGGAGCTGTTTTTT. It yields the protein CATQRGSNTGELFF.

CDR3 in DNA: TGTGCCAGCAGCCATACGGGACAGGGGTCGTACACCTTC. Its protein product is CASSHTGQGSYTF. V is TRBV5-4 and J is TRBJ1-2; 10 positions match TRBD1. The ends lost 4 bases at V and 11 bases at J; junction bases unmatched: 8. This CDR3 spans 13 amino acids. CDR1 is SGHNT, CDR2 YYREEE, per germline (reference sequence).

V usage is TRBV5-1 and J usage is TRBJ2-1, with 8 bases that match TRBD1. The germline V gene has CDR1 SGHRS and CDR2 YFSETQ. The CDR3 is 14 residues long. V lost 0 bases and J lost 16; bases outside the gene matches: 12. CDR3 protein: CASSLGTVTGVLFF. As DNA, the CDR3 is TGCGCCAGCAGCTTGGGAACGGTGACAGGGGTGCTTTTCTTC.

The chain employs TRBV5-6 and TRBJ1-1, with D maybe TRBD1 (5 bases). The CDR3 is made up of 12 amino acids. With 4 bases removed from V and 5 bases from J, the gap between germline ends came to 9 bases. In germline, CDR1 is SGHDT, CDR2 YYEEEE. The CDR3 protein is CASSRGETEAFF. In DNA form, the CDR3 reads TGTGCCAGCAGCCGGGGGGAGACTGAAGCTTTCTTT.

J is TRBJ2-5 and V is TRBV10-3, with 7 bases that match TRBD1. V was clipped by 6 bases and J by 2 bases; unmatched bases: 9. Germline V gives CDR1 ENHRY, CDR2 SYGVKD. There are 15 residues in the CDR3. The CDR3 coding sequence is TGTGCCATCAGCCCGGGACAGACCCGGCAAGAGACCCAGTACTTC. Protein sequence: CAISPGQTRQETQYF.

This chain connects TRBV27 to TRBJ2-7; 14 nucleotides line up with TRBD2. Losses at the gene ends were 2 bases for V and 2 bases for J; bases not matched to a gene: 8. Germline V gene sequence: CDR1 MNHEY, CDR2 SMNVEV (reference sequence). This CDR3 spans 18 amino acids. This CDR3 is CASSLGLAGGPRTYEQYF. CDR3 in DNA: TGTGCCAGCAGTTTAGGACTAGCGGGAGGACCACGAACCTACGAGCAGTACTTC.

This clone appeared a few times. The chain is built from TRBV11-2 and TRBJ2-1, with D perhaps TRBD2 (6 bases). CDR1 is SGHAT and CDR2 is FQNNGV in the germline V gene. V lost 7 bases to trimming and J lost 15 bases, with 19 bases between them. This CDR3 comprises 12 residues. CDR3 nucleotides: TGTGCCAGCACCCGTAGGAGGGCAGGCCCGTTCTTC. Protein: CASTRRRAGPFF.

The CDR3 DNA follows: TGCGCCAGCAGTGAGAGTGGCAGGACCTACGAGCAGTACTTC. This sequence encodes CASSESGRTYEQYF. V gene TRBV10-1 combines with J gene TRBJ2-7, with D unclear. The V end was cut by 2 bases, the J end by 2 bases, with 10 bases between. The CDR3 is made up of 14 amino acids. CDR1 and CDR2 (germline): WNHNN, SYGVQD (reference sequence).

The chain uses TRBV4-3 and TRBJ2-2; TRBD2 agrees at 16 bases. The CDR3 spans 19 residues. CDR1 LGHNA and CDR2 YSLEER come from the germline V gene. V lost 3 bases and J lost 6; bases outside the gene matches: 10. The CDR3 DNA sequence: TGCGCCAGCAGCCAGGCCGGGACTAGCGGGAGGGCCGGGGCCGGGGAGCTGTTTTTT. It specifies CASSQAGTSGRAGAGELFF.

This rearrangement joins TRBV4-1 to TRBJ2-5; 7 nucleotides line up with TRBD1. Germline-derived CDR1 and CDR2 are MGHRA and YSYEKL. The CDR3 spans 15 residues. V lost 2 bases, J lost 3 bases, and 6 bases stayed unmatched. CDR3 sequence (DNA): TGCGCCAGCAGCCAACTAGGGACAGTAAAAGAGACCCAGTACTTC. Its translation is CASSQLGTVKETQYF.

A note on this clone: This specimen includes other DNA sequences encoding the same CDR3. The V gene is TRBV2, the J gene TRBJ1-2; the D gene is possibly TRBD1 (6 bases). V lost 6 bases, J lost 2 bases, and 10 bases lay in between. This CDR3 region has 13 residues. The germline CDR1 and CDR2 sequences are SNHLY and FYNNEI. The CDR3 nucleotides are TGTGCCAGCAGGGCGGACAGAAACTATGGCTACACCTTC. It translates to CASRADRNYGYTF.

The gene calls are TRBV6-7 and TRBJ2-2, with no clear D. TRBV6-7 is labeled an ORF, and its function is uncertain. V lost 6 bases to trimming and J lost 5 bases, with 10 bases between them. CDR3 length: 13 amino acids. CDR3 loop: CASSPPETGELFF. The CDR3 coding sequence is TGTGCCAGCAGCCCCCCGGAGACCGGGGAGCTGTTTTTT.

The chain is built from TRBV6-1 and TRBJ2-7; D is ambiguous. CDR1 is MNHNS, CDR2 SASEGT, per germline. The CDR3 extends over 12 amino acids. V lost 0 bases, J lost 9 bases, and 9 bases lay in between. CDR3 amino acids: CASSEARVGQYF. The CDR3 coding sequence is TGTGCCAGCAGTGAAGCACGGGTTGGGCAGTACTTC.

The CDR3 is CASSQNAGPQGTDTQYF. The CDR3 nucleotides read TGTGCCAGCAGCCAAAACGCGGGACCACAGGGCACAGATACGCAGTATTTT. This chain joins TRBV3-1 (or the pseudogene TRBV3-2) and TRBJ2-3; TRBD2 might be the D (6 bases). CDR1 LGHDT and CDR2 YNNKEL come from the germline V gene (reference sequence). The V gene lost 2 bases and the J gene lost 1 base, with 16 bases spanning the gap. The CDR3 covers 17 residues.

The gene calls are TRBV27 and TRBJ1-1; TRBD1 might be the D (6 bases). The CDR3 is 14 amino acids. Germline V gene sequence: CDR1 MNHEY, CDR2 SMNVEV (reference sequence). V lost 5 bases and J 0 bases, leaving 10 bases between the germline ends. This CDR3 reads CASSRRQVNTEAFF. The CDR3 DNA reads TGTGCCAGCAGTAGACGACAGGTGAACACTGAAGCTTTCTTT.

V and J are TRBV30 and TRBJ2-5, with 8 nucleotides matching TRBD2. The CDR3 totals 12 residues. Per the germline V gene, CDR1 is GTSNPN and CDR2 is SVGIG (reference sequence). Trimming took 4 bases from V and 2 from J; bases not matched to a gene: 0. The CDR3 spells CAWTSGQETQYF. CDR3 nucleotide sequence: TGTGCCTGGACTAGCGGGCAAGAGACCCAGTACTTC. The full variable domain, with the rest looked up from reference TRBV30 and TRBJ2-5, is SQTIHQWPATLVQPVGSPLSLECTVEGTSNPNLYWYRQAAGRGLQLLFYSVGIGQISSEVPQNLSASRPQDRQFILSSKKLLLSDSGFYLCAWTSGQETQYFGPGTRLLVL.